The rows below give T cell receptor beta chains drawn from one sample of a study of tumor-infiltrating lymphocytes in primary liver carcinoma. TCRdb processed the multiplex PCR reads anew with MiXCR; each CDR3 protein has one entry. The top ten clones hold 8% to 9% of a sample with around 120,000 distinct CDR3 sequences, less than 75% of them seen once. The sequenced sample consisted of tumor-adjacent normal liver tissue. Receptor source: a woman aged 60-75 years with primary liver carcinoma and hepatitis B virus infection. Each CDR3 is given without its conserved first and last residue.

v_call: TRBV2
j_call: TRBJ2-2
cdr3_aa: ASRLSGQRNTGELV

v_call: TRBV6-2/TRBV6-3
j_call: TRBJ2-7
cdr3_aa: GSYSFETGGFYEQY

v_call: TRBV29-1
j_call: TRBJ1-2
cdr3_aa: GGAQGHYGHT

v_call: TRBV5-4
j_call: TRBJ2-7
cdr3_aa: ASGLGLAGYEQY

v_call: TRBV29-1
j_call: TRBJ2-7
cdr3_aa: SVSGPSYGQY

v_call: TRBV12-3/TRBV12-4
j_call: TRBJ2-3
cdr3_aa: ASSSHDHTDTHY

v_call: TRBV28
j_call: TRBJ2-7
cdr3_aa: VSSLGIWEQY

v_call: TRBV5-4
j_call: TRBJ2-4
cdr3_aa: ASSLDWVSIRY

v_call: TRBV11-2
j_call: TRBJ2-1
cdr3_aa: AISRLNPEVASEQF

v_call: TRBV14
j_call: TRBJ2-1
cdr3_aa: ASSPGLGFDNERF

v_call: TRBV5-6
j_call: TRBJ2-5
cdr3_aa: ACSLEASQETQY

v_call: TRBV11-1
j_call: TRBJ2-1
cdr3_aa: ASRYRGIYEQF

v_call: TRBV13
j_call: TRBJ2-7
cdr3_aa: ASSTGQGIHEQY

v_call: TRBV6-1
j_call: TRBJ2-1
cdr3_aa: ATRTGDSFNEQF

v_call: TRBV7-9
j_call: TRBJ1-3
cdr3_aa: AVSWDRGNTIY

v_call: TRBV6-5
j_call: TRBJ2-3
cdr3_aa: ASSQQAEITDTQY

v_call: TRBV5-6
j_call: TRBJ1-1
cdr3_aa: ASSLRFTRLTEAF

v_call: TRBV2
j_call: TRBJ1-1
cdr3_aa: ASCGTMNTEAF

v_call: TRBV11-2
j_call: TRBJ2-7
cdr3_aa: TSSLLTGVVYEQY

v_call: TRBV29-1
j_call: TRBJ1-5
cdr3_aa: SATAGGYNRPQR

v_call: TRBV11-1
j_call: TRBJ2-1
cdr3_aa: ASRSRDRSFSYNEQF

v_call: TRBV6-1
j_call: TRBJ2-3
cdr3_aa: ASSDIHATGGVQDTQY

v_call: TRBV12-3/TRBV12-4
j_call: TRBJ2-5
cdr3_aa: ASRWDGQETQY

v_call: TRBV29-1
j_call: TRBJ2-1
cdr3_aa: SVAGGINHNEQF

v_call: TRBV6-1
j_call: TRBJ1-5
cdr3_aa: ASRDRVVPQQ

v_call: TRBV29-1
j_call: TRBJ2-5
cdr3_aa: SVVGQSRETQY

v_call: TRBV28
j_call: TRBJ2-2
cdr3_aa: ASSFPSSFTGELF

v_call: TRBV29-1
j_call: TRBJ2-7
cdr3_aa: SFEGHSSSYEQY

v_call: TRBV6-1
j_call: TRBJ2-6
cdr3_aa: ASNERQAGVHVLT

v_call: TRBV29-1
j_call: TRBJ2-6
cdr3_aa: SPCRSEANVLT

v_call: TRBV11-2
j_call: TRBJ2-1
cdr3_aa: VSSFPRGLVGNEQF

v_call: TRBV7-9
j_call: TRBJ1-2
cdr3_aa: ASGVSGRTSSYGYT

v_call: TRBV20-1
j_call: TRBJ2-1
cdr3_aa: SARAFEHSATNEQF

v_call: TRBV5-1
j_call: TRBJ2-5
cdr3_aa: ASSSDWTQETQY

v_call: TRBV29-1
j_call: TRBJ1-2
cdr3_aa: SVRVGEWIYT

v_call: TRBV7-8
j_call: TRBJ1-6
cdr3_aa: ASSSRGNSPLH

v_call: TRBV11-2
j_call: TRBJ2-7
cdr3_aa: ASSLDRGLVPGHY

v_call: TRBV28
j_call: TRBJ2-7
cdr3_aa: ASSLYSYSKEKY

v_call: TRBV10-3
j_call: TRBJ1-3
cdr3_aa: AIMWDSNSGNTIY

v_call: TRBV6-1
j_call: TRBJ2-4
cdr3_aa: ANTQGGELAKNIQY

v_call: TRBV28
j_call: TRBJ1-3
cdr3_aa: ASSLRRRISGNTIY

v_call: TRBV11-2
j_call: TRBJ1-3
cdr3_aa: ASNSRLPTDSCGNTIY